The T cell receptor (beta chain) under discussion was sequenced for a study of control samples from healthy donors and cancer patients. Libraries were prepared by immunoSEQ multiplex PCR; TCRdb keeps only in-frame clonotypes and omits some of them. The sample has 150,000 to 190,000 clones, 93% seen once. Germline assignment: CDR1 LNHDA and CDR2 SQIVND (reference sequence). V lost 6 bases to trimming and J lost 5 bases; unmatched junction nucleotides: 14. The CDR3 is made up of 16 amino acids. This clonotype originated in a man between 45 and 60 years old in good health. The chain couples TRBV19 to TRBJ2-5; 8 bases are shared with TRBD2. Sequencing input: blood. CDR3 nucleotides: TGTGCCAGTAGCCCTTCGGGGGGGGCTAGGTGGGAGACCCAGTACTTC. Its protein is CASSPSGGARWETQYF.